Shown below are 12 T cell receptor beta chains from a single sample sequenced in a study of blood T cell repertoires in COVID-19. TCRdb keeps only in-frame clones here, not all; method: immunoSEQ multiplex PCR. Among about 120,000 clones listed, 75% to 80% were seen once. The material sequenced was peripheral blood. The receptors come from a human donor in a cohort sampled during active COVID-19.

A single count supports this clone. V usage is TRBV12-5 and J usage is TRBJ1-3; 9 bases line up with TRBD1. The germline V gene has CDR1 LGHNT and CDR2 FRNRAP. The V and J ends lost 0 bases and 0 bases, in that order; junction bases with no gene match: 3. This CDR3 has 17 amino acids. The CDR3 DNA follows: TGTGCTAGTGGTTTGGTACCGGGACAGGGCTCTGGAAACACCATATATTTT. Encoded protein: CASGLVPGQGSGNTIYF.

This clone has more than one count but fewer than ten. The rearrangement links TRBV29-1 to TRBJ2-7, with D maybe TRBD1 (5 bases). The CDR3 totals 12 residues. Per germline, CDR1 SQVTM and CDR2 ANQGSEA. Trimming removed 4 bases from V and 3 bases from J, with 10 bases in between. In nucleotides, the CDR3 is TGCAGCGTTGCATCAGGGATCTACGAGCAGTACTTC. This codes for CSVASGIYEQYF.

V gene TRBV6-1 combines with J gene TRBJ2-7, with a tentative D call TRBD1 (5 bases). Germline CDR1 is MNHNS and CDR2 is SASEGT. V gave up 2 bases and J gave up 5 bases, with 7 bases separating them. This CDR3 spans 12 amino acids. For the CDR3, the DNA is TGTGCCAGCAGTGAACCAGGGAACGAGCAGTACTTC. Encoded protein: CASSEPGNEQYF.

V is TRBV3-1 (or the pseudogene TRBV3-2) and J is TRBJ2-1; perhaps TRBD2 as D (6 bases). CDR3 length equals 15 residues. The germline V gene has CDR1 LGHDT and CDR2 YNNKEL (reference sequence). Between the trimmed V and J ends, which lost 2 bases and 4 bases, there was a span of 12 bases. The CDR3 sequence: CASSQWDWTYNEQFF. CDR3 DNA sequence: TGTGCCAGCAGCCAATGGGACTGGACTTACAATGAGCAGTTCTTC.

J is TRBJ1-4 and V is TRBV5-5, with TRBD1 identical over 7 bases. Germline CDR1 reads SGHKS; CDR2 reads YYEKEE (reference sequence). The CDR3 runs to 17 residues. The V gene end was trimmed by 3 bases and the J gene end by 0 bases; junction bases not matched to a gene: 8. CDR3 residues: CASSYRDSRSTNEKLFF. The CDR3 DNA follows: TGTGCCAGCAGCTACCGGGACAGTAGGTCAACTAATGAAAAACTGTTTTTT.

Regarding this clone: Other DNA sequences in the sample encode the same CDR3. The chain employs TRBV6-5 and TRBJ2-7, with 10 bases that match TRBD2. The V gene end was trimmed by 7 bases and the J gene end by 7 bases; junction bases not matched to a gene: 10. Germline V gene data show CDR1 as MNHEY and CDR2 as SVGAGI. The CDR3 covers 14 residues. Here the CDR3 reads CASTPGLASKEQYF. DNA for the CDR3: TGTGCCAGCACGCCGGGACTAGCGTCAAAGGAGCAGTACTTC.

This chain links TRBV19 with TRBJ2-7; 8 nucleotides agree with TRBD1. V was clipped by 0 bases and J by 3 bases; unmatched bases: 4. The CDR3 contains 15 residues. The germline gives CDR1 LNHDA, CDR2 SQIVND (reference sequence). The CDR3 nucleotides are TGTGCCAGTAGTATAGAAGGGACAGGAATCTACGAGCAGTACTTC. Amino acid sequence: CASSIEGTGIYEQYF.

This clone appeared a single time. The rearrangement links TRBV6-5 to TRBJ2-7; possible D gene TRBD2, 6 bases. The CDR3 totals 13 residues. Trimming cost V 10 bases and J 4 bases, with 17 bases left between them. Germline V CDR1 and CDR2: MNHEY, SVGAGI. The CDR3 spells CATQLGGAYEQYF. The CDR3 nucleotides are TGTGCCACCCAATTAGGCGGGGCATACGAGCAGTACTTC.

The chain has TRBV7-9 and TRBJ2-7, with 10 nucleotides matching TRBD1. V dropped 5 bases and J dropped 1; count of bases not matched to a gene: 14. The V gene's germline CDR1 is SEHNR and CDR2 FQNEAQ (reference sequence). CDR3 length: 18 amino acids. The chain's CDR3 is CASSPRPGQGSVSYEQYF. The CDR3 coding sequence is TGTGCCAGCAGCCCCCGTCCGGGACAGGGGAGTGTGTCCTACGAGCAGTACTTC.

This clone was observed once. The gene calls are TRBV18 and TRBJ1-4; 12 nucleotides match TRBD1. Per the germline V gene, CDR1 is KGHSH and CDR2 is LQKENI. The CDR3 extends over 15 amino acids. V was clipped by 2 bases and J by 7 bases; unmatched bases: 2. This chain's CDR3 is CASSPGTGGGEKLFF. The DNA for the CDR3 is TGTGCCAGCTCACCAGGGACAGGGGGCGGTGAAAAACTGTTTTTT.

The rearrangement uses TRBV6-1 and TRBJ1-2; the match to TRBD1 covers 9 bases. V trimming: 3 bases; J trimming: 6 bases; junction bases outside the gene matches: 8. Germline assignment: CDR1 MNHNS and CDR2 SASEGT. The CDR3 has 15 residues. CDR3 DNA sequence: TGTGCCAGCAGTGATGGGGGACAGGGCAGGGATGGCTACACCTTC. It codes for CASSDGGQGRDGYTF.

This CDR3 reads CASAPGQSSGNTIYF. The CDR3 region has the DNA TGTGCTAGTGCCCCAGGACAGTCGTCCGGAAACACCATATATTTT. V is TRBV12-5 and J is TRBJ1-3; a possible D gene is TRBD1 (6 bases). The CDR3 has 15 amino acids. V dropped 7 bases and J dropped 4 bases, with 17 bases sitting between them. Per the germline V gene, CDR1 is LGHNT and CDR2 is FRNRAP.